Each of the 31 T cell receptor beta chains below was sequenced from the same sample in a study of CD8 T cells in Susac syndrome. Random-hexamer reverse transcription was applied to about 0.5 to 1 ug RNA. TCRdb re-called the immunoSEQ multiplex PCR reads with MiXCR, one entry per CDR3 protein. The sample includes approximately 220,000 distinct CDR3 sequences, approximately 90% of them seen just once. What was sequenced was CD8+ T cells from PBMCs. The receptors were sampled from a human donor with multiple sclerosis.

J is TRBJ1-5 and V is TRBV27; tentatively, D is TRBD1 (6 bases). Trimming left V 5 bases short and J 4 bases short, with 9 bases between. The CDR3 has 13 amino acids. In germline, CDR1 is MNHEY, CDR2 SMNVEV (reference sequence). The CDR3 is CASSTGQNQPQHF. The DNA for the CDR3 is TGTGCCAGCAGTACCGGACAGAATCAGCCCCAGCATTTT.

The rearrangement links TRBV5-1 to TRBJ2-2, with unresolved D. The V gene's germline CDR1 is SGHRS and CDR2 YFSETQ. The length of the CDR3 is 12 residues. V lost 7 bases to trimming and J lost 7 bases, with 11 bases between them. In DNA, the CDR3 is TGCGCCAGCGGCCCCGATGGCGGGGAGCTGTTTTTT. Its protein product is CASGPDGGELFF. The full variable domain, completed using reference TRBV5-1 and TRBJ2-2, is KAGVTQTPRYLIKTRGQQVTLSCSPISGHRSVSWYQQTPGQGLQFLFEYFSETQRNKGNFPGRFSGRQFSNSRSEMNVSTLELGDSALYLCASGPDGGELFFGEGSRLTVL.

The rearrangement links TRBV19 to TRBJ2-5, with a tentative D call TRBD2 (5 bases). The CDR3 totals 13 residues. From germline, CDR1 is LNHDA and CDR2 SQIVND (reference sequence). With 3 bases removed from V and 5 bases from J, the gap between germline ends came to 10 bases. CDR3 loop: CASSIGDWETQYF. The CDR3 DNA is TGTGCCAGTAGTATCGGGGATTGGGAGACCCAGTACTTC.

V gene TRBV29-1 combines with J gene TRBJ1-4; a weak D match, TRBD1 (5 bases). The CDR3 extends over 14 amino acids. Germline V lookup: CDR1 SQVTM, CDR2 ANQGSEA. Trimming pared 7 bases from V and 4 bases from J, leaving 16 bases between. The CDR3 DNA follows: TGCAGCGCTCGCCTGGCAGGGATTAATGAAAAACTGTTTTTT. Protein sequence: CSARLAGINEKLFF.

The V call is TRBV7-9, the J call TRBJ1-2; TRBD1 matches at 7 bases. J gave up 8 bases and V 4 bases, and 16 bases lay outside the gene matches. CDR1 is SEHNR and CDR2 is FQNEAQ in the germline V gene (reference sequence). This CDR3 is 16 amino acids long. In nucleotides, the CDR3 is TGTGCCAGCAGCTCTGCCCCCGCTAGGAGGGACAGCGGCTACACCTTC. This sequence encodes CASSSAPARRDSGYTF.

Only one count was recorded for this clonotype. This rearrangement joins TRBV4-2 to TRBJ2-5; D unclear. There are 14 residues in the CDR3. Trimming took off 0 bases at V and 2 bases at J, with 7 bases between the two ends. In germline, CDR1 is LGHNA, CDR2 YNFKEQ. The DNA for the CDR3 is TGTGCCAGCAGCCAAGATTTGGGGCAAGAGACCCAGTACTTC. Translating it yields CASSQDLGQETQYF.

The V and J genes are TRBV15 and TRBJ2-3; 12 bases are a match to TRBD2. The CDR3 is 15 residues long. Germline V gene lookup returns CDR1 LNHNV and CDR2 YYDKDF (reference sequence). Losses at the gene ends were 8 bases for V and 6 bases for J; bases not matched to a gene: 9. The CDR3 here is CATLASGGAGDTQYF. CDR3 in DNA: TGTGCCACCCTCGCTAGCGGGGGGGCCGGGGATACGCAGTATTTT.

V and J are TRBV4-1 and TRBJ2-1; D gene unclear. CDR3 size: 13 residues. V was shortened by 1 base and J by 5 bases, with 6 bases between the two germline ends. In germline, CDR1 is MGHRA, CDR2 YSYEKL. The CDR3 spells CASSQGRDNEQFF. CDR3 nucleotide sequence: TGCGCCAGCAGCCAAGGTCGAGACAATGAGCAGTTCTTC.

The genes are TRBV10-3 and TRBJ2-7; 7 nucleotides line up with TRBD1. There are 13 residues in the CDR3. Germline V gene lookup returns CDR1 ENHRY and CDR2 SYGVKD. The ends lost 8 bases at V and 2 bases at J; junction bases unmatched: 6. CDR3 residues: CAIGSDRAYEQYF. The CDR3 nucleotides are TGTGCCATCGGCAGCGACAGGGCCTACGAGCAGTACTTC.

This chain joins TRBV7-9 and TRBJ2-6; TRBD1 is a possible D gene (5 bases). The V end lost 0 bases, the J end lost 3 bases, and 15 bases lay between the germline ends. CDR3 size: 18 residues. Germline CDR1 reads SEHNR; CDR2 reads FQNEAQ (reference sequence). The CDR3 DNA reads TGTGCCAGCAGCTTAGCCGCGTTCCCCCAGGGTGGGGCCAACGTCCTGACTTTC. Protein sequence: CASSLAAFPQGGANVLTF.

This chain links TRBV12-3 or TRBV12-4 with TRBJ1-5; 9 nucleotides agree with TRBD1. The CDR3 has 17 amino acids. The V gene end was trimmed by 0 bases and the J gene end by 4 bases; junction bases not matched to a gene: 7. The chain's CDR3 is CASSLAPADRGNQPQHF. The CDR3, as DNA: TGTGCCAGCAGTTTAGCGCCGGCGGACAGGGGTAATCAGCCCCAGCATTTT.

The sample holds one count of this clonotype. The rearrangement joins TRBV4-1 to TRBJ2-1; D unclear. CDR1 is MGHRA and CDR2 is YSYEKL in the germline V gene. This CDR3 is 14 amino acids long. V was shortened by 0 bases and J by 2 bases, with 5 bases between the two germline ends. Written as DNA, the CDR3 is TGCGCCAGCAGCCAAGAAAAGGCCTACAATGAGCAGTTCTTC. Translated: CASSQEKAYNEQFF.

This rearrangement joins TRBV7-3 to TRBJ2-3; 7 nucleotides align to TRBD2. The V gene end was trimmed by 5 bases and the J gene end by 2 bases; junction bases not matched to a gene: 10. Germline loops: CDR1 SGHTA, CDR2 FQGTGA. This CDR3 spans 16 amino acids. CDR3 residues: CASSPGSGPFTDTQYF. The DNA of the CDR3 is TGTGCCAGCAGCCCCGGTAGCGGGCCTTTCACAGATACGCAGTATTTT.

The gene calls are TRBV4-3 and TRBJ2-1, with 10 bases lining up with TRBD2. The CDR3 runs to 19 residues. Germline trimming cut 0 bases from V and 5 bases from J; bases unmatched to any gene: 13. CDR1 is LGHNA and CDR2 is YSLEER in the germline V gene. The CDR3 here is CASSQDKGLGLAVDNEQFF. As DNA, the CDR3 is TGCGCCAGCAGCCAAGATAAGGGGCTCGGACTAGCGGTCGACAATGAGCAGTTCTTC.

The chain recombines TRBV5-4 with TRBJ2-2, with a weak D call TRBD2 (6 bases). Trimming took 1 base from V and 7 from J, leaving 11 bases between them. CDR3 length: 14 amino acids. Germline CDR1 is SGHNT and CDR2 is YYREEE (reference sequence). In DNA form, the CDR3 reads TGTGCCAGCAGCTTGACTGGAGGGGACGGGGAGCTGTTTTTT. This translates into CASSLTGGDGELFF.

This chain uses TRBV4-1 with TRBJ2-1; tentative D call: TRBD1 (7 bases). There are 14 residues in the CDR3. Germline values: CDR1 MGHRA, CDR2 YSYEKL. V lost 4 bases and J lost 7, with 14 bases in between. CDR3 bases: TGCGCCAGCAGCCCTGGACAGGCGGGGAATGAGCAGTTCTTC. Protein: CASSPGQAGNEQFF.

The V gene is TRBV30, the J gene TRBJ1-1, with a possible D match to TRBD1 (5 bases). Germline CDR1 GTSNPN, CDR2 SVGIG (reference sequence). Trimming took 4 bases from V and 1 from J, leaving 10 bases between them. The CDR3 loop spans 13 amino acids. CDR3 nucleotide sequence: TGTGCCTGGATGGGGGGACCGAACACTGAAGCTTTCTTT. Its translation: CAWMGGPNTEAFF.

The table lists this clonotype with a count of one. This chain joins TRBV6-5 and TRBJ2-3; D is uncertain. Germline lookup yields CDR1 MNHEY and CDR2 SVGAGI. This CDR3 contains 12 residues. Trimming removed 9 bases from V and 7 bases from J, with 14 bases in between. CDR3 residues: CASRADQHTQYF. For the CDR3, the DNA is TGTGCCAGTCGGGCAGATCAACATACGCAGTATTTT.

This clonotype was seen a single time. The chain uses TRBV5-1 and TRBJ2-5; 9 bases are a match to TRBD2. The J segment lost 5 bases and the V segment lost 1 base, leaving 6 bases of the junction unmatched. Germline loops: CDR1 SGHRS, CDR2 YFSETQ. This CDR3 is built from 15 residues. CDR3 DNA: TGCGCCAGCAGCTTGTCGCTAGCGGGAAGTGAGACCCAGTACTTC. Translating it yields CASSLSLAGSETQYF.

The chain carries TRBV20-1 and TRBJ2-1; 9 bases map to TRBD1. This CDR3 has 15 amino acids. Trimming removed 3 bases from V and 5 bases from J; junction bases left unmatched: 8. Per germline, CDR1 DFQATT and CDR2 SNEGSKA (reference sequence). CDR3 sequence: CSARLFGTGNNEQFF. Written as DNA, the CDR3 is TGCAGTGCTAGGCTTTTCGGGACAGGGAACAATGAGCAGTTCTTC.

This clonotype has more than one count but fewer than ten. The chain combines TRBV5-6 with TRBJ2-7; no clear D. The CDR3 contains 15 residues. CDR1 is SGHDT and CDR2 is YYEEEE in the germline V gene. Trimming shortened V by 0 bases and J by 2 bases, and 12 bases separated the two germline ends. The CDR3 sequence is CASSLGEPLPYEQYF. In DNA, the CDR3 is TGTGCCAGCAGCTTGGGAGAACCACTTCCCTACGAGCAGTACTTC.

The rearrangement uses TRBV7-9 and TRBJ2-7, with 7 bases matching TRBD1. The J segment lost 0 bases and the V segment lost 5 bases, leaving 4 bases of the junction unmatched. This CDR3 comprises 14 residues. Germline loops: CDR1 SEHNR, CDR2 FQNEAQ (reference sequence). The CDR3 sequence is CASSGGDSSYEQYF. The DNA of the CDR3 is TGTGCCAGCAGCGGTGGGGACAGCTCCTACGAGCAGTACTTC.

J is TRBJ2-1 and V is TRBV14, with 8 bases matching TRBD1. CDR3 length: 15 residues. The trim removed 2 bases at V and 4 bases at J, leaving 4 bases unmatched. Per the germline V gene, CDR1 is SGHDN and CDR2 is FVKESK. CDR3 residues: CASSQWRQGYNEQFF. As DNA, the CDR3 is TGTGCCAGCAGCCAATGGAGACAGGGGTACAATGAGCAGTTCTTC.

This clonotype has a single count. The chain links TRBV5-4 to TRBJ1-4; 7 nucleotides match TRBD1. In germline, CDR1 is SGHNT, CDR2 YYREEE (reference sequence). The CDR3 is made up of 14 amino acids. Germline trimming cut 4 bases from V and 7 bases from J; bases unmatched to any gene: 7. The CDR3 DNA is TGTGCCAGCAGCCCGTACAGGGGTAGTGAAAAACTGTTTTTT. Translated: CASSPYRGSEKLFF.

The V gene is TRBV3-1, the J gene TRBJ2-3; no definite D call. Germline assignment: CDR1 LGHDT and CDR2 YNNKEL (reference sequence). This CDR3 spans 14 amino acids. Deletions cut 5 bases from V and 3 bases from J, with 12 bases between. CDR3 residues: CASSDNDLTDTQYF. The DNA of the CDR3 is TGTGCCAGCAGCGACAACGACTTGACAGATACGCAGTATTTT.

The rearrangement joins TRBV7-9 to TRBJ1-2, with D possibly being TRBD1 (6 bases). CDR1 SEHNR and CDR2 FQNEAQ come from the germline V gene (reference sequence). This CDR3 has 17 amino acids. V dropped 4 bases and J dropped 3 bases, with 21 bases sitting between them. CDR3 region: CASSSFGGAGEHYGYTF. In DNA form, the CDR3 reads TGTGCCAGCAGCTCATTCGGTGGAGCAGGGGAACACTATGGCTACACCTTC.

The V call is TRBV20-1, the J call TRBJ2-3; D is perhaps TRBD1 (6 bases). CDR3 length equals 14 residues. The germline V gene has CDR1 DFQATT and CDR2 SNEGSKA (reference sequence). The V end lost 1 base, the J end lost 4 bases, and 12 bases lay between the germline ends. As DNA, the CDR3 is TGCAGTGCTAGAGGAACAGGGTCCGCAGATACGCAGTATTTT. It encodes CSARGTGSADTQYF.

This chain joins TRBV4-3 and TRBJ2-7; no clear D. Trimming pared 4 bases from V and 0 bases from J, leaving 10 bases between. This CDR3 comprises 14 residues. Germline CDR1 reads LGHNA; CDR2 reads YSLEER. The CDR3 spells CASSLSATSYEQYF. The CDR3 DNA follows: TGCGCCAGCAGCCTATCGGCTACCTCCTACGAGCAGTACTTC.

Only one count was recorded for this clonotype. The V call is TRBV7-2, the J call TRBJ2-1, with 15 positions matching TRBD2. Germline lookup yields CDR1 SGHTA and CDR2 FQGNSA. V lost 3 bases and J lost 4; bases outside the gene matches: 4. This CDR3 comprises 17 residues. The CDR3 sequence is CASSFGLAGGPYNEQFF. CDR3 bases: TGTGCCAGCAGCTTTGGACTAGCGGGAGGGCCGTACAATGAGCAGTTCTTC. Full variable domain (remainder filled in from reference TRBV7-2 and TRBJ2-1): GAGVSQSPSNKVTEKGKDVELRCDPISGHTALYWYRQSLGQGLEFLIYFQGNSAPDKSGLPSDRFSAERTGGSVSTLTIQRTQQEDSAVYLCASSFGLAGGPYNEQFFGPGTRLTVL.

The chain combines TRBV28 with TRBJ1-6, with 8 bases that match TRBD1. Germline trimming cut 6 bases from V and 10 bases from J; bases unmatched to any gene: 5. The CDR3 is 13 amino acids. The germline V gene encodes CDR1 MDHEN and CDR2 SYDVKM. The chain's CDR3 is CASSPGGGSPLHF. CDR3 bases: TGTGCCAGCAGCCCAGGGGGCGGATCACCCCTCCACTTT.

This chain joins TRBV24-1 and TRBJ2-1; the match to TRBD2 covers 10 bases. V lost 3 bases, J lost 8 bases, and 9 bases stayed unmatched. The CDR3 runs 16 residues. In germline, CDR1 is KGHDR, CDR2 SFDVKD. CDR3: CATSDPQAGGSDEQFF. The CDR3 coding sequence is TGTGCCACCAGTGATCCCCAAGCGGGAGGGTCGGATGAGCAGTTCTTC.